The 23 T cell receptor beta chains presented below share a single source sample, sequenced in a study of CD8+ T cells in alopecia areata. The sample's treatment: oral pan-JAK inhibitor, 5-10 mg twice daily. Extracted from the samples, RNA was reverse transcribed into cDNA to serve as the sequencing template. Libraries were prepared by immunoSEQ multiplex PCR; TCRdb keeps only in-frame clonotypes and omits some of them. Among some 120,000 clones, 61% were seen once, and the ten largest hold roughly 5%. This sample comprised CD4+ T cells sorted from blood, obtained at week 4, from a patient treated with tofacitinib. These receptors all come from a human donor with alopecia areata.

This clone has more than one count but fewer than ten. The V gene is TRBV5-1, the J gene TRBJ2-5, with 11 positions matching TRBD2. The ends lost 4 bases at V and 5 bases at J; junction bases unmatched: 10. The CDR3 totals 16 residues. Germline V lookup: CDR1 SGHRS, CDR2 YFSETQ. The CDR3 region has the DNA TGCGCCAGCAGCCCTACTAGCGGGGGCCGAGGGGAGACCCAGTACTTC. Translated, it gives CASSPTSGGRGETQYF. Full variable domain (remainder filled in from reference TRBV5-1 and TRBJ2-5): KAGVTQTPRYLIKTRGQQVTLSCSPISGHRSVSWYQQTPGQGLQFLFEYFSETQRNKGNFPGRFSGRQFSNSRSEMNVSTLELGDSALYLCASSPTSGGRGETQYFGPGTRLLVL.

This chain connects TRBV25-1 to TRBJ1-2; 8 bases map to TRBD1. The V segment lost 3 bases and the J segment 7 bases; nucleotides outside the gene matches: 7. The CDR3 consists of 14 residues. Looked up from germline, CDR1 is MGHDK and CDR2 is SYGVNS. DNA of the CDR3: TGTGCCAGCAGTGAGGCAGGGGGCCGGCCTGGCTACACCTTC. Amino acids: CASSEAGGRPGYTF.

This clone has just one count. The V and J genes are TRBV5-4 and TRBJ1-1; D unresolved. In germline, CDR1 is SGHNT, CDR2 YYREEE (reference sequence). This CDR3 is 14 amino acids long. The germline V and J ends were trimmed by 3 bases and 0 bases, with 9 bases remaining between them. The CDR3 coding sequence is TGTGCCAGCAGCTGGGAGGCCGTGAACACTGAAGCTTTCTTT. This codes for CASSWEAVNTEAFF.

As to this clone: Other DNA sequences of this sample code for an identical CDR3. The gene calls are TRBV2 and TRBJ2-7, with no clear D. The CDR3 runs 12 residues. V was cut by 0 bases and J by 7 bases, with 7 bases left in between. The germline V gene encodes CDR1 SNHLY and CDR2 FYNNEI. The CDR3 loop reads CASSEAPREQYF. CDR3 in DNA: TGTGCCAGCAGTGAAGCGCCGAGGGAGCAGTACTTC.

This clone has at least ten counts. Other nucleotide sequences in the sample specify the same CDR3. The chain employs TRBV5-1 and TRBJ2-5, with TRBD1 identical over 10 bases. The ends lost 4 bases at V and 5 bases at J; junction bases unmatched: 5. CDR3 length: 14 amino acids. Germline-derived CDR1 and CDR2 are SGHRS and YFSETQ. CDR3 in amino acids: CASSPTGGRETQYF. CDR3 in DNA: TGCGCCAGCAGCCCGACAGGGGGCCGGGAGACCCAGTACTTC.

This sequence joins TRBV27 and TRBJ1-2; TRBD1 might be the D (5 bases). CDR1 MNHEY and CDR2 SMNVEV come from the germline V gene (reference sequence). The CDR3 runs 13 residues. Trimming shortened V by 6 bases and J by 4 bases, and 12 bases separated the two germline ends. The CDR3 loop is CASSRRGGYGYTF. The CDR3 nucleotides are TGTGCCAGCAGCCGTCGGGGGGGCTATGGCTACACCTTC.

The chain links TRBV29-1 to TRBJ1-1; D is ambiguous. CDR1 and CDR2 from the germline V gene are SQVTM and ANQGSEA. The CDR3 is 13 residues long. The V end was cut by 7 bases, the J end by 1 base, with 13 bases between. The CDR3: CSADVAGNTEAFF. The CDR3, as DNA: TGCAGCGCGGACGTGGCAGGGAACACTGAAGCTTTCTTT.

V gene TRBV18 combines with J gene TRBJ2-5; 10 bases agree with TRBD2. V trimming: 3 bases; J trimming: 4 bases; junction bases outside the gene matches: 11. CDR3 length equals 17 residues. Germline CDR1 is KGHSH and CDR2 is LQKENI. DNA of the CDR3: TGTGCCAGCTCACCTCCCAGCGGGGGGGATCGAGGAGAGACCCAGTACTTC. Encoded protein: CASSPPSGGDRGETQYF.

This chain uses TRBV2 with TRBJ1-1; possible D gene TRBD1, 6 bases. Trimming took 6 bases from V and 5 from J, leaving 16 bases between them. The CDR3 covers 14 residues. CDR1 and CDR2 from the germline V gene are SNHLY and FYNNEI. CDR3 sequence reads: CASRYNQGKTEAFF. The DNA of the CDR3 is TGTGCCAGCAGATACAACCAGGGGAAAACTGAAGCTTTCTTT.

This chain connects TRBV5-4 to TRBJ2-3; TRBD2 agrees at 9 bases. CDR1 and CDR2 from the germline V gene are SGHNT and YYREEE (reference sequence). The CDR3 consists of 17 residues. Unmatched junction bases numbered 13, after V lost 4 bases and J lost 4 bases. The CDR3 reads CASSRLVAGVGADTQYF. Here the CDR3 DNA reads TGTGCCAGCAGCCGCTTGGTAGCGGGGGTTGGGGCAGATACGCAGTATTTT.

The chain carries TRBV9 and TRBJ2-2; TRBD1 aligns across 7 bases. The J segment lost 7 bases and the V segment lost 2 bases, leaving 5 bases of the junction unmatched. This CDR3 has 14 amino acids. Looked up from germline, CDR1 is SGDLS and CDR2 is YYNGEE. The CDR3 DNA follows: TGTGCCAGCAGCGTTGACAGGGAAATCGGGGAGCTGTTTTTT. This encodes CASSVDREIGELFF.

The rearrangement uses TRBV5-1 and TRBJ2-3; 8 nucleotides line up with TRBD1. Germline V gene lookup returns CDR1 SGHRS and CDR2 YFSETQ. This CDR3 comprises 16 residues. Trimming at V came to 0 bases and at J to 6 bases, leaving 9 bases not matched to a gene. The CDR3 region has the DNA TGCGCCAGCAGCTTGGAGACGGGACAGGCTGGGGATACGCAGTATTTT. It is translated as CASSLETGQAGDTQYF.

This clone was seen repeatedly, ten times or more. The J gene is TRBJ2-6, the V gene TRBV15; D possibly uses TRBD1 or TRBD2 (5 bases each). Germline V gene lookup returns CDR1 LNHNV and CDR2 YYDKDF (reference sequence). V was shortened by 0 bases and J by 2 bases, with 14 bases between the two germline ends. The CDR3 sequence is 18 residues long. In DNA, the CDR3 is TGTGCCACCAGCAGAGACCCGCTCGGGGCCACTGGGGCCAACGTCCTGACTTTC. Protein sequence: CATSRDPLGATGANVLTF.

CDR3 DNA: TGCGCCAGCAGCCGGGATTTGACAGTCGTAGTCTCTGGGGCCAACGTCCTGACTTTC. Its translation: CASSRDLTVVVSGANVLTF. The rearrangement links TRBV4-1 to TRBJ2-6; tentatively, D is TRBD1 (5 bases). The germline V gene encodes CDR1 MGHRA and CDR2 YSYEKL. Trimming stripped 4 bases from V and 0 bases from J, with 19 bases between. The CDR3 has 19 residues.

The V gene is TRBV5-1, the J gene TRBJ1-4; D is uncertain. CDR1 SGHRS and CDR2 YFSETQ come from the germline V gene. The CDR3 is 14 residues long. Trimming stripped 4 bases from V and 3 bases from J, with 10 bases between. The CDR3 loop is CASSQERANEKLFF. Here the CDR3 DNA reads TGCGCCAGCAGCCAAGAAAGAGCTAATGAAAAACTGTTTTTT.

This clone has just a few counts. The CDR3 loop is CASRETGAVDTQYF. CDR3 coding DNA: TGCGCCAGCAGGGAGACGGGAGCGGTAGATACGCAGTATTTT. V is TRBV5-1 and J is TRBJ2-3; D might be TRBD2 (6 bases). CDR3 length: 14 amino acids. Germline-derived CDR1 and CDR2 are SGHRS and YFSETQ. Trimming removed 5 bases at V and 5 bases at J, with 15 bases between.

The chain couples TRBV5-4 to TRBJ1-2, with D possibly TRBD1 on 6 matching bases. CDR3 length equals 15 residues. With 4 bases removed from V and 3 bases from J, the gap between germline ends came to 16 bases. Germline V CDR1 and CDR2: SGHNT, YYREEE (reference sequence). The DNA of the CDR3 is TGTGCCAGCAGCGACTCCCGTGGGGGCGACTATGGCTACACCTTC. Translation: CASSDSRGGDYGYTF.

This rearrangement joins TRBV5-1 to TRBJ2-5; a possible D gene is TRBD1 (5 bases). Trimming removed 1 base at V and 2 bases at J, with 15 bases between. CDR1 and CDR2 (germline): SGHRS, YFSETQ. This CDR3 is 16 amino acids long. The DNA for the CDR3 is TGCGCCAGCAGCTTGTCGGGCAGAAGGGGACAAGAGACCCAGTACTTC. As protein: CASSLSGRRGQETQYF. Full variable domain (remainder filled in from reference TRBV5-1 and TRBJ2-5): KAGVTQTPRYLIKTRGQQVTLSCSPISGHRSVSWYQQTPGQGLQFLFEYFSETQRNKGNFPGRFSGRQFSNSRSEMNVSTLELGDSALYLCASSLSGRRGQETQYFGPGTRLLVL.

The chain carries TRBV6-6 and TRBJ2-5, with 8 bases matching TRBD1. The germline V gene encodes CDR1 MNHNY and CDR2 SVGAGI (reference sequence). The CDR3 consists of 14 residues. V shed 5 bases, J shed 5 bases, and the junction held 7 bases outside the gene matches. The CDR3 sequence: CASSHRQGRETQYF. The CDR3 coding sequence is TGTGCCAGCAGTCACCGACAGGGGCGGGAGACCCAGTACTTC.

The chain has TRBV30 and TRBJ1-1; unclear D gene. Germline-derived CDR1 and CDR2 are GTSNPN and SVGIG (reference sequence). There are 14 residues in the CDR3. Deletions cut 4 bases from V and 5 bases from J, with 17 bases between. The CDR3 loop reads CAWTGPPRRTEAFF. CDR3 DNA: TGTGCCTGGACTGGTCCCCCCCGGAGAACTGAAGCTTTCTTT.

As DNA, the CDR3 is TGTGCCAGCAGCCAAGATAAGTGGGGGGCTTTCTTT. This gives the protein CASSQDKWGAFF. The V gene is TRBV4-2, the J gene TRBJ1-1; possible D gene TRBD1, 5 bases. Germline CDR1 and CDR2: LGHNA and YNFKEQ. V was clipped by 0 bases and J by 11 bases, with 10 bases between them. The CDR3 spans 12 residues.

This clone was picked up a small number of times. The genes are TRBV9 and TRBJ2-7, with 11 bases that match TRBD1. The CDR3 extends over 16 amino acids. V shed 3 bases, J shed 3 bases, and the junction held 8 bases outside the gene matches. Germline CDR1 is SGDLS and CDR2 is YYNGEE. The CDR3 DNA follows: TGTGCCAGCAGCGCCAGGACAGGGGGCCTGGACTACGAGCAGTACTTC. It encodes CASSARTGGLDYEQYF.

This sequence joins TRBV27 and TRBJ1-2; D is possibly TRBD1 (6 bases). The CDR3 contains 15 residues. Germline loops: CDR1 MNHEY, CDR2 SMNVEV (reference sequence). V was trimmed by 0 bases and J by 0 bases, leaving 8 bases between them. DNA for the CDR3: TGTGCCAGCAGTTTATCCAGGGGAGCTAACTATGGCTACACCTTC. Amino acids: CASSLSRGANYGYTF.